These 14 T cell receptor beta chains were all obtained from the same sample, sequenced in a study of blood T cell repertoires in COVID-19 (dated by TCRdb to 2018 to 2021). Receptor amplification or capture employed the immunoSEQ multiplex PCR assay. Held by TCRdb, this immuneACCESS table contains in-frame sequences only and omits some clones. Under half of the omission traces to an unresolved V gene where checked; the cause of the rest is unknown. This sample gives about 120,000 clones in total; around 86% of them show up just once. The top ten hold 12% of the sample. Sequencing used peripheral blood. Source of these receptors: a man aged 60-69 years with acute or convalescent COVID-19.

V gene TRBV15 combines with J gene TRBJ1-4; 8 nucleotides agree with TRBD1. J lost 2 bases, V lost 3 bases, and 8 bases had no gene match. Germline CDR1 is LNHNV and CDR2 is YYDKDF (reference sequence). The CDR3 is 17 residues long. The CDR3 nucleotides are TGTGCCACCAGCAGTTGGGGACAGGATTACACTAATGAAAAACTGTTTTTT. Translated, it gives CATSSWGQDYTNEKLFF.

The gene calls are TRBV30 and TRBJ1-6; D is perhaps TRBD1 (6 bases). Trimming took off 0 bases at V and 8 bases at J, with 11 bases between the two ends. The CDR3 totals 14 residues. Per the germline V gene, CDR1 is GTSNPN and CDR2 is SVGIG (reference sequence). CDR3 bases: TGTGCCTGGAGTGTTGGGAGGGGGTATTCACCCCTCCACTTT. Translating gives CAWSVGRGYSPLHF.

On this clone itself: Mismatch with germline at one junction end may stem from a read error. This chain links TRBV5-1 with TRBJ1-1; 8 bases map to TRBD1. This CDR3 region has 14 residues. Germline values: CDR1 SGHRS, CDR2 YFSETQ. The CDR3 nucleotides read TGCGCCAGCAGCGCACAGGGGGGGAACACTGAAACTTTCTTT. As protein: CASSAQGGNTETFF.

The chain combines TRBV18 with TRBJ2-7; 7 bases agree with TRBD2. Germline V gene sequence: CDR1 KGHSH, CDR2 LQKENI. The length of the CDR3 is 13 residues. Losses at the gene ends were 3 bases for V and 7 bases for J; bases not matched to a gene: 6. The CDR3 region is CASSPGLPFEQYF. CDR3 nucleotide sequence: TGTGCCAGCTCACCGGGACTACCCTTTGAGCAGTACTTC.

The CDR3 protein is CASSPAGLDTQYF. The DNA for the CDR3 is TGTGCCAGCTCGCCAGCGGGGCTGGATACGCAGTATTTT. The chain has TRBV3-1 (or the pseudogene TRBV3-2) and TRBJ2-3; 7 bases line up with TRBD2. The germline V gene has CDR1 LGHDT and CDR2 YNNKEL (reference sequence). With V trimmed by 8 bases and J by 6 bases, 8 bases remained unmatched. This CDR3 is 13 amino acids long.

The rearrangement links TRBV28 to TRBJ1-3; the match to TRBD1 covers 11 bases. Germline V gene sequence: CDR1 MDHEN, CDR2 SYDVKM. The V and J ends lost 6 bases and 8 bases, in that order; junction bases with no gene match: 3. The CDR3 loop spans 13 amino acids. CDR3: CASRGQGAYTIYF. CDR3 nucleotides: TGTGCCAGCAGAGGACAGGGGGCATACACCATATATTTT.

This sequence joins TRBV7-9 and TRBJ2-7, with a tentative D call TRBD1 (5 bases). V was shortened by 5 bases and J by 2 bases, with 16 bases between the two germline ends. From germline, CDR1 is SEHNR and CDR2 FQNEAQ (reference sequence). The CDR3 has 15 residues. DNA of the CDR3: TGTGCCAGCAGCAACCCGCAGGGCCCCCCCTACGAGCAGTACTTC. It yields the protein CASSNPQGPPYEQYF. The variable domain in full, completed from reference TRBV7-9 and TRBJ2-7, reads DTGVSQNPRHKITKRGQNVTFRCDPISEHNRLYWYRQTLGQGPEFLTYFQNEAQLEKSRLLSDRFSAERPKGSFSTLEIQRTEQGDSAMYLCASSNPQGPPYEQYFGPGTRLTVT.

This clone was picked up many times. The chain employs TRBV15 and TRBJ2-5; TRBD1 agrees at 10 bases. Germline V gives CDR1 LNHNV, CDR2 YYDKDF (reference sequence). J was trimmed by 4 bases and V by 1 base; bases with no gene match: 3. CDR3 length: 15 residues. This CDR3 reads CATSRGQGAVETQYF. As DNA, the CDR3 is TGTGCCACCAGCAGAGGACAGGGGGCTGTAGAGACCCAGTACTTC. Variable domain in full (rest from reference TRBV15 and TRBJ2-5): DAMVIQNPRYQVTQFGKPVTLSCSQTLNHNVMYWYQQKSSQAPKLLFHYYDKDFNNEADTPDNFQSRRPNTSFCFLDIRSPGLGDTAMYLCATSRGQGAVETQYFGPGTRLLVL.

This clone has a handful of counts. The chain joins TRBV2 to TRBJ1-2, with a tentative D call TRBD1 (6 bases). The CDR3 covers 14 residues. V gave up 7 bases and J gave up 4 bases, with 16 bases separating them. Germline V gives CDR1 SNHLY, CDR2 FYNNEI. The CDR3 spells CASKRDISSYGYTF. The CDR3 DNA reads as TGTGCCAGCAAGAGGGACATTAGTTCCTATGGCTACACCTTC.

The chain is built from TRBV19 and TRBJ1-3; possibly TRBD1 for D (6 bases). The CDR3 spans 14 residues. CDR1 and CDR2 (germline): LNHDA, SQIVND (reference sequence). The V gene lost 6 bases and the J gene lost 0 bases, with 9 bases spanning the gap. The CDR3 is CASREQGSGNTIYF. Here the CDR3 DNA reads TGTGCCAGTAGGGAACAGGGCTCTGGAAACACCATATATTTT.

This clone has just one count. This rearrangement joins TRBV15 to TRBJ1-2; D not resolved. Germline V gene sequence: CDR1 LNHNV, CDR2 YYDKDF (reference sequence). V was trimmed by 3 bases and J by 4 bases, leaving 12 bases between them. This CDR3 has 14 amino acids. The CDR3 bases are TGTGCCACCAGCAGGGACTCCGAAGGCTATGGCTACACCTTC. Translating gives CATSRDSEGYGYTF.

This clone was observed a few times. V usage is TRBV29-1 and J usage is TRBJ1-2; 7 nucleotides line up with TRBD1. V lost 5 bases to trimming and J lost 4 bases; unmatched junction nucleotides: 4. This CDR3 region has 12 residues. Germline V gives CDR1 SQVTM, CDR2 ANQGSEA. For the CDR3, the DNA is TGCAGCGTTCTAGGACAGGTCTATGGCTACACCTTC. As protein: CSVLGQVYGYTF.

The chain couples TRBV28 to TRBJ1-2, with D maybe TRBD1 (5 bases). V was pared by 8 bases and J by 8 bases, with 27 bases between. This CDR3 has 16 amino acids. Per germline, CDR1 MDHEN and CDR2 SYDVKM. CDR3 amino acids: CASVRRRGSPSVGYTF. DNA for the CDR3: TGTGCCAGCGTCCGTCGCCGGGGGAGTCCGAGCGTGGGCTACACCTTC.

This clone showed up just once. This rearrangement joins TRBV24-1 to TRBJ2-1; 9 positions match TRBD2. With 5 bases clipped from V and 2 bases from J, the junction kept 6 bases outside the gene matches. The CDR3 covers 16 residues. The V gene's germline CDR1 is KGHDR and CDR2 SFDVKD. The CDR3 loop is CATSGASGIAYNEQFF. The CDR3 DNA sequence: TGTGCCACCAGTGGGGCTAGCGGGATTGCCTACAATGAGCAGTTCTTC.